Shown below are 26 T cell receptor beta chains from a single sample sequenced in a study of T-cell memory formation after mild COVID-19. Each CDR3 protein is one row after TCRdb ran MiXCR on the 5' RACE reads. In the table there are hundreds of thousands of distinct CDR3 sequences, 28% of which are singletons. Specimen: PBMCs or a T cell subset sorted from them (not recorded which). The source of these receptors is an adult woman who had mild COVID-19 (a few samples of this study predate the infection). Cell type and time point are not known.

The chain employs TRBV5-5 and TRBJ1-4; TRBD1 agrees at 9 bases. The CDR3 covers 16 residues. Losses at the gene ends were 4 bases for V and 7 bases for J; bases not matched to a gene: 11. CDR1 and CDR2 (germline): SGHKS, YYEKEE (reference sequence). CDR3 region: CASSLEGTGIGEKLFF. CDR3 sequence (DNA): TGTGCCAGCAGCCTTGAGGGGACAGGGATCGGTGAAAAACTGTTTTTT.

The chain joins TRBV5-6 to TRBJ1-1, with D possibly TRBD1 on 5 matching bases. CDR3 length: 15 amino acids. Looked up from germline, CDR1 is SGHDT and CDR2 is YYEEEE. Trimming left V 2 bases short and J 1 base short, with 12 bases between. The CDR3 sequence: CASSFARGQNTEAFF. The CDR3 nucleotides are TGTGCCAGCAGCTTCGCCCGAGGACAGAACACTGAAGCTTTCTTT.

This clonotype was seen more than once but under ten times. The CDR3 sequence is CASSLRQETQYF. In DNA form, the CDR3 reads TGCGCCAGCAGCTTGCGCCAAGAGACCCAGTACTTC. The chain uses TRBV5-1 and TRBJ2-5; D is undetermined. Trimming pared 1 base from V and 1 base from J, leaving 2 bases between. Germline V gives CDR1 SGHRS, CDR2 YFSETQ. This CDR3 has 12 residues.

The V gene is TRBV5-1, the J gene TRBJ2-3; 8 bases map to TRBD1. CDR1 is SGHRS, CDR2 YFSETQ, per germline. Losses at the gene ends were 0 bases for V and 2 bases for J; bases not matched to a gene: 5. The CDR3 length is 16 residues. The CDR3 DNA reads as TGCGCCAGCAGCTTGGCCCTGGACAGGGCCACAGATACGCAGTATTTT. Residues: CASSLALDRATDTQYF. The whole variable domain, filled in from reference TRBV5-1 and TRBJ2-3, reads KAGVTQTPRYLIKTRGQQVTLSCSPISGHRSVSWYQQTPGQGLQFLFEYFSETQRNKGNFPGRFSGRQFSNSRSEMNVSTLELGDSALYLCASSLALDRATDTQYFGPGTRLTVL.

This chain connects TRBV5-6 to TRBJ1-6; TRBD1 matches 9 bases. This CDR3 is built from 14 residues. The junction had 5 bases not matched to a gene; V was cut back by 6 bases and J by 7 bases. Germline V CDR1 and CDR2: SGHDT, YYEEEE. The CDR3, as DNA: TGTGCCAGCATCCGAGGGACAGGGAATTCACCCCTCCACTTT. Translated: CASIRGTGNSPLHF.

This chain links TRBV15 with TRBJ1-3, with D hard to call. V dropped 9 bases and J dropped 0 bases, with 15 bases sitting between them. Per germline, CDR1 LNHNV and CDR2 YYDKDF (reference sequence). This CDR3 is built from 15 residues. CDR3 region: CATSPRLDSGNTIYF. DNA for the CDR3: TGTGCCACGAGCCCCAGGTTGGACTCTGGAAACACCATATATTTT.

J is TRBJ1-5 and V is TRBV4-2; D gene ambiguous. The CDR3 is 15 amino acids. V lost 0 bases to trimming and J lost 0 bases, with 6 bases between them. Germline values: CDR1 LGHNA, CDR2 YNFKEQ. Here the CDR3 reads CASSQDGHSNQPQHF. CDR3 DNA sequence: TGTGCCAGCAGCCAAGACGGCCATAGCAATCAGCCCCAGCATTTT.

The gene calls are TRBV19 and TRBJ2-6, with D possibly matching TRBD1 (6 bases). This CDR3 has 15 residues. Germline CDR1 and CDR2: LNHDA and SQIVND (reference sequence). Trimming shortened V by 4 bases and J by 4 bases, and 11 bases separated the two germline ends. CDR3 sequence reads: CASSNRVFGANVLTF. In nucleotides, the CDR3 is TGTGCCAGTAGTAACAGGGTTTTCGGGGCCAACGTCCTGACTTTC.

This clonotype is large within its sample. The J gene is TRBJ2-7, the V gene TRBV12-3 or TRBV12-4, with D possibly being TRBD1 (5 bases). V gave up 1 base and J gave up 2 bases, with 6 bases separating them. This CDR3 comprises 13 residues. The CDR3 loop reads CASSLVDTYEQYF. CDR3 bases: TGTGCCAGCAGTTTAGTGGACACCTACGAGCAGTACTTC.

The V gene is TRBV9, the J gene TRBJ2-2; perhaps TRBD1 as D (5 bases). With 0 bases removed from V and 5 bases from J, the gap between germline ends came to 11 bases. In germline, CDR1 is SGDLS, CDR2 YYNGEE. CDR3 length: 15 amino acids. The CDR3 sequence: CASSVGSGQTGELFF. The CDR3 coding sequence is TGTGCCAGCAGCGTAGGTTCAGGGCAAACCGGGGAGCTGTTTTTT.

This chain connects TRBV9 to TRBJ2-2; tentatively, D is TRBD2 (6 bases). The CDR3 consists of 14 residues. Per the germline V gene, CDR1 is SGDLS and CDR2 is YYNGEE. V was clipped by 4 bases and J by 6 bases, with 13 bases between them. The CDR3, as DNA: TGTGCCAGCAGCCCCCGCTGGGAGGCCGGGGAGCTGTTTTTT. Protein product: CASSPRWEAGELFF.

This clonotype was seen a handful of times. The chain carries TRBV5-1 and TRBJ2-3; unclear D gene. The germline gives CDR1 SGHRS, CDR2 YFSETQ. CDR3 length: 14 residues. The V end was cut by 3 bases, the J end by 1 base, with 9 bases between. CDR3 region: CASSYSAGTDTQYF. The CDR3 DNA is TGCGCCAGCAGCTACTCTGCAGGCACAGATACGCAGTATTTT. Variable domain in full (rest from reference TRBV5-1 and TRBJ2-3): KAGVTQTPRYLIKTRGQQVTLSCSPISGHRSVSWYQQTPGQGLQFLFEYFSETQRNKGNFPGRFSGRQFSNSRSEMNVSTLELGDSALYLCASSYSAGTDTQYFGPGTRLTVL.

This clonotype was recorded a few times. The chain combines TRBV6-5 with TRBJ2-7; 12 positions match TRBD1. Germline loops: CDR1 MNHEY, CDR2 SVGAGI. V lost 5 bases, J lost 2 bases, and 4 bases stayed unmatched. The CDR3 covers 15 residues. The CDR3 coding sequence is TGTGCCAGCAGTCTCCGGGACAGGGGGCCCTACGAGCAGTACTTC. Its translation: CASSLRDRGPYEQYF.

This clonotype was observed a few times. The chain is built from TRBV7-3 and TRBJ2-2; 8 bases align to TRBD1. With V trimmed by 3 bases and J by 5 bases, 5 bases remained unmatched. Per germline, CDR1 SGHTA and CDR2 FQGTGA. The CDR3 is 15 amino acids. CDR3 sequence reads: CASSFQGAGTGELFF. In DNA, the CDR3 is TGTGCCAGCAGCTTCCAGGGGGCCGGAACCGGGGAGCTGTTTTTT.

The chain combines TRBV4-2 with TRBJ2-1, with 7 nucleotides matching TRBD2. This CDR3 spans 15 amino acids. The V gene's germline CDR1 is LGHNA and CDR2 YNFKEQ. V lost 0 bases and J lost 7; bases outside the gene matches: 6. The CDR3 DNA reads as TGTGCCAGCAGCCAAGAAGGCGGGAGTCGAAATGAGCAGTTCTTC. Encoded protein: CASSQEGGSRNEQFF.

This clonotype has a handful of counts. The rearrangement uses TRBV20-1 and TRBJ2-2, with unresolved D. Deletions cut 2 bases from V and 6 bases from J, with 10 bases between. This CDR3 has 13 amino acids. In germline, CDR1 is DFQATT, CDR2 SNEGSKA (reference sequence). Written as DNA, the CDR3 is TGCAGTGCTAGAAGGGTGGGCTCCGGGGAGCTGTTTTTT. Translated, it gives CSARRVGSGELFF.

The rearrangement joins TRBV24-1 to TRBJ2-2, with 7 bases aligning to TRBD2. Trimming took 3 bases from V and 3 from J; bases not matched to a gene: 6. There are 16 residues in the CDR3. Germline V gives CDR1 KGHDR, CDR2 SFDVKD. CDR3 DNA: TGTGCCACCAGTGATACGACTAGCACGGACACCGGGGAGCTGTTTTTT. It yields the protein CATSDTTSTDTGELFF.

The CDR3 bases are TGCGCCAGCAGGGGACTAGCGGGAGGAGAGCAGTACTTC. This sequence encodes CASRGLAGGEQYF. The chain is built from TRBV5-1 and TRBJ2-7; TRBD2 matches at 15 bases. CDR3 length equals 13 residues. Germline V lookup: CDR1 SGHRS, CDR2 YFSETQ. After removal of 5 bases from V and 7 bases from J, the junction contained 1 base not matched to a gene.

This clonotype was seen a few times. The CDR3 DNA is TGTGCCACCGGCCGGGACAGGGTAGCCAATGAGCAGTTCTTC. Amino acid sequence: CATGRDRVANEQFF. This chain connects TRBV24-1 to TRBJ2-1, with 9 bases that match TRBD1. After removal of 9 bases from V and 6 bases from J, the junction contained 8 bases not matched to a gene. The germline V gene encodes CDR1 KGHDR and CDR2 SFDVKD. The CDR3 has 14 amino acids.

This clonotype has more than one count but fewer than ten. The chain couples TRBV30 to TRBJ2-1, with D unresolved. The V end lost 3 bases, the J end lost 0 bases, and 12 bases lay between the germline ends. This CDR3 contains 15 residues. Per germline, CDR1 GTSNPN and CDR2 SVGIG (reference sequence). This CDR3 is CAWRPRTFSYNEQFF. The CDR3, as DNA: TGTGCCTGGAGACCAAGGACCTTCTCCTACAATGAGCAGTTCTTC.

This clonotype showed up just a few times. The chain recombines TRBV20-1 with TRBJ2-7; a possible D gene is TRBD2 (7 bases). The CDR3 length is 16 residues. Germline CDR1 and CDR2: DFQATT and SNEGSKA (reference sequence). Trimming pared 0 bases from V and 1 base from J, leaving 16 bases between. The chain's CDR3 is CSAREGAGVLSYEQYF. The CDR3 DNA is TGCAGTGCTAGAGAGGGGGCGGGAGTATTGTCCTACGAGCAGTACTTC.

The gene calls are TRBV4-2 and TRBJ2-1, with D unclear. The CDR3 loop spans 18 amino acids. Germline loops: CDR1 LGHNA, CDR2 YNFKEQ. The germline V and J ends were trimmed by 0 bases and 2 bases, with 17 bases remaining between them. The CDR3 here is CASSQETPGHYTYNEQFF. The CDR3 DNA is TGTGCCAGCAGCCAAGAGACCCCGGGCCACTACACCTACAATGAGCAGTTCTTC.

This clonotype was detected only a few times. This sequence joins TRBV12-3 or TRBV12-4 and TRBJ2-3; the D is unclear. The V gene lost 7 bases and the J gene lost 4 bases, with 3 bases spanning the gap. The CDR3 is made up of 10 amino acids. The CDR3 region is CASMSDTQYF. CDR3 bases: TGTGCCAGCATGTCAGATACGCAGTATTTT.

This clonotype was seen a few times. The rearrangement links TRBV12-3 or TRBV12-4 to TRBJ2-1; the D is unclear. The CDR3 spans 15 residues. V lost 1 base and J lost 0, with 7 bases in between. The CDR3 sequence is CASSLVSVSYNEQFF. The DNA of the CDR3 is TGTGCCAGCAGTTTAGTCAGCGTCTCCTACAATGAGCAGTTCTTC.

The chain combines TRBV20-1 with TRBJ2-1; D ambiguous. With 7 bases removed from V and 6 bases from J, the gap between germline ends came to 10 bases. Germline CDR1 and CDR2: DFQATT and SNEGSKA (reference sequence). The CDR3 is 11 residues long. CDR3 region: CSGVISNEQFF. CDR3 nucleotides: TGCAGTGGAGTCATCAGCAATGAGCAGTTCTTC.

This rearrangement joins TRBV7-9 to TRBJ2-5; D unclear. CDR1 SEHNR and CDR2 FQNEAQ come from the germline V gene (reference sequence). The CDR3 extends over 15 amino acids. Trimming removed 2 bases at V and 1 base at J, with 11 bases between. The CDR3 sequence: CASSLFSAIQETQYF. CDR3 coding DNA: TGTGCCAGCAGCTTATTTTCGGCAATCCAAGAGACCCAGTACTTC. The variable domain in full, completed from reference TRBV7-9 and TRBJ2-5, reads DTGVSQNPRHKITKRGQNVTFRCDPISEHNRLYWYRQTLGQGPEFLTYFQNEAQLEKSRLLSDRFSAERPKGSFSTLEIQRTEQGDSAMYLCASSLFSAIQETQYFGPGTRLLVL.